These T cell receptor beta chains were read from a single sample in a study of vaccination and CD4 T cells after COVID-19. Their specific antigens are unknown. TCRdb itself ran the PCR reads through MiXCR, one entry per CDR3 protein. The table has around 27,000 distinct CDR3 sequences, over 25% seen once. The input for sequencing was CD4+ T cells from blood, cultured in vitro, taken about 7 months after SARS-CoV-2 vaccination. The receptors derive from a human donor who had recovered from COVID-19. CDR3s include the opening cysteine and the closing phenylalanine or tryptophan. Clone sizes are given selectively: once, few, many, or a class where the clone is expanded.

clone_size,v_call,cdr3_aa
few,TRBV7-2,CASSAEVEGEETQYF
-,TRBV15,CATSTGLSVIQYF
-,TRBV6-2/TRBV6-3,CASSYSRLGATTYNEQFF
-,TRBV20-1,CSARVGGDNSPLHF
few,TRBV10-3,CAISEDRSFTQYF
few,TRBV20-1,CSAPPLAGDAETQYF
-,TRBV24-1,CATSDPGQGSYEQYF
-,TRBV7-8,CASSYNRGLNTIYF
few,TRBV7-3,CASSLGLTADTQYF
-,TRBV19,CASTPRGVRQETQYF
few,TRBV7-2,CASSLTGGAGANVLTF
-,TRBV28,CASSFPSRYNEQFF
-,TRBV20-1,CSARDSRQGLAYEQYF
few,TRBV20-1,CSAGPEGGIGGNYEQYF
large,TRBV21-1,CASSKALYHSYEQYF
-,TRBV19,CASSIGTSPRRGEQFF
-,TRBV19,CASSMSRGNGYTF
-,TRBV6-5,CASSYSGLAGARETQYF
few,TRBV20-1,CSARRGQTSTDTQYF
-,TRBV28,CASRKTGFNSPLHF